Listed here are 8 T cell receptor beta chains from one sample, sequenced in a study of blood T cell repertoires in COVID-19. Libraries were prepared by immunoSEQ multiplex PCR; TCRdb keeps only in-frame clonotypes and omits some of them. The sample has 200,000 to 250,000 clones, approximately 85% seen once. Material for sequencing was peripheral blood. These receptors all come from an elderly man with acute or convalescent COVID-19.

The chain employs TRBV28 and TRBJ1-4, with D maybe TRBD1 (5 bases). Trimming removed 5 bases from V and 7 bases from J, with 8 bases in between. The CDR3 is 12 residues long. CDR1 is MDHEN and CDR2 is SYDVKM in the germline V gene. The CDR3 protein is CASSVRVEKLFF. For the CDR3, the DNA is TGTGCCAGCAGTGTCAGGGTTGAAAAACTGTTTTTT.

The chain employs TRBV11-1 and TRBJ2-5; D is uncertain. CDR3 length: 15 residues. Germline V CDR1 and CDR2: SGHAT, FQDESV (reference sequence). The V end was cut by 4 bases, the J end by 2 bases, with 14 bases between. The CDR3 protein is CASSSPLQKQETQYF. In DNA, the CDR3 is TGTGCCAGCAGCTCCCCCCTCCAGAAGCAAGAGACCCAGTACTTC.

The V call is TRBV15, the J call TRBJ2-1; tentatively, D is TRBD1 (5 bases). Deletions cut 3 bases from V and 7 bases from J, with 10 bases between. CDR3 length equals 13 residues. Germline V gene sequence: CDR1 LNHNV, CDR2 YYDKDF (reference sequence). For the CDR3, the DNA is TGTGCCACCAGCAGGCTAGGGGCGAATGAGCAGTTCTTC. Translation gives CATSRLGANEQFF.

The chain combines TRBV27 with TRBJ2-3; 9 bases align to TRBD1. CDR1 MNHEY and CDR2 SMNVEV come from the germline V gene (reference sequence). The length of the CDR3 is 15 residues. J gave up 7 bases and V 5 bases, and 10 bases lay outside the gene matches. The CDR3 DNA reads TGTGCCAGCAGTCGCCTTGGGACAGGGAGGAATACGCAGTATTTT. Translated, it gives CASSRLGTGRNTQYF.

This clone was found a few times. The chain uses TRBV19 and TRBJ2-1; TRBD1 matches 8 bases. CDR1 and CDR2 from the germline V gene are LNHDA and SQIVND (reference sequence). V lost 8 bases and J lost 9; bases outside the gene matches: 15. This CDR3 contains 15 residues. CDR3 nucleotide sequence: TGTGCCAGTTCCGCGGGACATTCTACAGGGGGTGAGCAGTTCTTC. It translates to CASSAGHSTGGEQFF.

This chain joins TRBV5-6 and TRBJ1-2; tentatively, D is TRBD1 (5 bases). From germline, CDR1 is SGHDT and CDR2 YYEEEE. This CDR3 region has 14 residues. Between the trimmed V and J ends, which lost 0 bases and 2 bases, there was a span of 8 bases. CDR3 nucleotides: TGTGCCAGCAGCTTGGATCCAGGGAACTATGGCTACACCTTC. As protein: CASSLDPGNYGYTF.

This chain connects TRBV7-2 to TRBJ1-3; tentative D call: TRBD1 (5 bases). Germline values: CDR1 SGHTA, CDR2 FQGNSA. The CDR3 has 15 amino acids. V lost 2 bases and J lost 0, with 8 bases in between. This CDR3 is CASSLTGTSGNTIYF. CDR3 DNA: TGTGCCAGCAGCTTAACAGGCACCTCTGGAAACACCATATATTTT.

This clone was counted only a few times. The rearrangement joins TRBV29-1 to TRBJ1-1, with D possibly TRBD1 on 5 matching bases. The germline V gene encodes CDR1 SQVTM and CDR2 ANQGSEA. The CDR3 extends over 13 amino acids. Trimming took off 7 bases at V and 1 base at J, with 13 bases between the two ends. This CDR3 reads CSAPGEGNTEAFF. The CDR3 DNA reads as TGCAGCGCCCCGGGGGAGGGGAACACTGAAGCTTTCTTT.